These 16 T cell receptor beta chains came from one sample sequenced in a study of OX40 agonist ivuxolimab in advanced cancers. Only in-frame clones appear in the TCRdb table, and some are missing; sequencing was by immunoSEQ multiplex PCR. The profile covers some 83,000 clones, with 65% to 90% appearing a single time and around 1.8% taken by the ten largest. The sequences come from CD4+ or CD8+ T cells sorted from blood, collected in a trial of the OX40 agonist ivuxolimab. All receptors come from an adult with an advanced solid tumor such as melanoma, head and neck, liver or kidney cancer.

This chain connects TRBV5-1 to TRBJ1-1; 8 positions agree with TRBD1. Per the germline V gene, CDR1 is SGHRS and CDR2 is YFSETQ. V was clipped by 4 bases and J by 1 base; unmatched bases: 9. This CDR3 is built from 16 residues. CDR3 in DNA: TGCGCCAGCAGCCCAAAGCCTCAGGGGGCGAACACTGAAGCTTTCTTT. Amino acid sequence: CASSPKPQGANTEAFF. Full variable domain (rest looked up from reference TRBV5-1 and TRBJ1-1): KAGVTQTPRYLIKTRGQQVTLSCSPISGHRSVSWYQQTPGQGLQFLFEYFSETQRNKGNFPGRFSGRQFSNSRSEMNVSTLELGDSALYLCASSPKPQGANTEAFFGQGTRLTVV.

This chain connects TRBV11-1 to TRBJ2-7; TRBD2 matches 12 bases. Looked up from germline, CDR1 is SGHAT and CDR2 is FQDESV (reference sequence). The V segment lost 5 bases and the J segment 3 bases; nucleotides outside the gene matches: 2. The CDR3 is 14 residues long. The CDR3 DNA is TGTGCCAGCAGCCGGGGACTAGCGGGCTACGAGCAGTACTTC. This sequence encodes CASSRGLAGYEQYF.

The chain links TRBV29-1 to TRBJ2-7; tentative D call: TRBD1 (5 bases). In germline, CDR1 is SQVTM, CDR2 ANQGSEA. CDR3 length: 13 residues. The V end was cut by 5 bases, the J end by 2 bases, with 13 bases between. The CDR3 loop is CSVRVRAAYEQYF. The CDR3 DNA reads TGCAGCGTTCGGGTCAGGGCGGCCTACGAGCAGTACTTC.

J is TRBJ2-5 and V is TRBV29-1; weak D call: TRBD2 (5 bases). Looked up from germline, CDR1 is SQVTM and CDR2 is ANQGSEA. Trimming left V 7 bases short and J 2 bases short, with 17 bases between. This CDR3 has 14 amino acids. The CDR3 protein is CSASRGSGQETQYF. CDR3 bases: TGCAGCGCCTCGAGAGGGAGTGGTCAAGAGACCCAGTACTTC.

The chain links TRBV11-2 to TRBJ1-1; TRBD1 matches 12 bases. Germline-derived CDR1 and CDR2 are SGHAT and FQNNGV. J lost 11 bases, V lost 5 bases, and 12 bases had no gene match. This CDR3 contains 15 residues. The chain's CDR3 is CASSPPGQGAAGAFF. The CDR3 nucleotides are TGTGCCAGCAGCCCTCCGGGACAGGGGGCGGCTGGGGCTTTCTTT.

There are a few counts of this clone. The gene calls are TRBV7-2 and TRBJ2-3; D may be TRBD1 (5 bases). The germline gives CDR1 SGHTA, CDR2 FQGNSA. Deletions cut 8 bases from V and 4 bases from J, with 10 bases between. The CDR3 is made up of 12 amino acids. In DNA, the CDR3 is TGTGCCAGCGGGGCCTATTCAGATACGCAGTATTTT. Translating gives CASGAYSDTQYF.

This clone has just a few counts. This chain links TRBV7-2 with TRBJ1-5, with 7 bases aligning to TRBD1. Germline CDR1 and CDR2: SGHTA and FQGNSA. Trimming took 5 bases from V and 2 from J; bases not matched to a gene: 6. This CDR3 has 15 residues. The CDR3: CASSPRTGGNQPQHF. The CDR3 nucleotides read TGTGCCAGCAGCCCCCGGACAGGAGGCAATCAGCCCCAGCATTTT.

This clone was seen just once. The genes are TRBV11-2 and TRBJ2-4, with 7 nucleotides matching TRBD1. Germline CDR1 is SGHAT and CDR2 is FQNNGV. CDR3 length: 15 amino acids. Trimming cost V 4 bases and J 5 bases; bases outside gene matches: 8. In DNA form, the CDR3 reads TGTGCCAGCAGCTCTACCCCCGGGACAGAAAACATTCAGTACTTC. It translates to CASSSTPGTENIQYF. The whole variable domain, remainder taken from reference TRBV11-2 and TRBJ2-4, is EAGVAQSPRYKIIEKRQSVAFWCNPISGHATLYWYQQILGQGPKLLIQFQNNGVVDDSQLPKDRFSAERLKGVDSTLKIQPAKLEDSAVYLCASSSTPGTENIQYFGAGTRLSVL.

J is TRBJ2-5 and V is TRBV30; possible D gene TRBD2, 5 bases. The germline V gene has CDR1 GTSNPN and CDR2 SVGIG (reference sequence). V dropped 2 bases and J dropped 4 bases, with 14 bases sitting between them. The CDR3 extends over 14 amino acids. CDR3 sequence reads: CAWSRKTLVETQYF. CDR3 in DNA: TGTGCCTGGAGTCGTAAGACACTAGTAGAGACCCAGTACTTC.

This clone appeared a few times. This chain connects TRBV10-1 to TRBJ2-1; 8 bases are a match to TRBD2. V shed 7 bases and J 5 bases; nucleotides not matched to a gene: 13. CDR3 length equals 16 residues. Germline-derived CDR1 and CDR2 are WNHNN and SYGVQD (reference sequence). The CDR3 sequence is CASTRRAGECHNEQFF. Here the CDR3 DNA reads TGCGCCAGCACTAGACGAGCGGGAGAATGCCACAATGAGCAGTTCTTC.

By share, this clone counts as medium-sized. This sequence joins TRBV30 and TRBJ2-3; D unclear. The CDR3 length is 15 residues. V was clipped by 4 bases and J by 5 bases, with 19 bases between them. Germline lookup yields CDR1 GTSNPN and CDR2 SVGIG (reference sequence). CDR3 DNA sequence: TGTGCCTGGACACAACCAGGCAAGGGAATAGATACGCAGTATTTT. Translating it yields CAWTQPGKGIDTQYF.

This clone was seen only a few times. The chain links TRBV19 to TRBJ1-3; D gene uncertain. From germline, CDR1 is LNHDA and CDR2 SQIVND (reference sequence). This CDR3 is 14 amino acids long. Trimming stripped 3 bases from V and 0 bases from J, with 6 bases between. CDR3 amino acids: CASSIASSGNTIYF. The CDR3 bases are TGTGCCAGTAGTATCGCCAGCTCTGGAAACACCATATATTTT.

This chain connects TRBV28 to TRBJ1-1; D not resolved. Trimming removed 6 bases from V and 1 base from J, with 3 bases in between. Germline V gives CDR1 MDHEN, CDR2 SYDVKM. The CDR3 runs to 11 residues. The CDR3 coding sequence is TGTGCCAGCAGGTGGAACACTGAAGCTTTCTTT. Translating gives CASRWNTEAFF.

CDR3 residues: CASSVGVAGITDTQYF. CDR3 sequence (DNA): TGTGCCAGCAGCGTTGGGGTAGCGGGGATCACAGATACGCAGTATTTT. V is TRBV9 and J is TRBJ2-3; 8 positions match TRBD2. V lost 2 bases and J lost 2; bases outside the gene matches: 7. Germline V gene lookup returns CDR1 SGDLS and CDR2 YYNGEE. The CDR3 covers 16 residues.

This chain joins TRBV4-3 and TRBJ2-1; 14 bases are shared with TRBD2. The V segment lost 3 bases and the J segment 10 bases; nucleotides outside the gene matches: 8. This CDR3 is built from 16 residues. Germline values: CDR1 LGHNA, CDR2 YSLEER. CDR3 sequence reads: CASSHLTSGREGEQFF. The CDR3 coding sequence is TGCGCCAGCAGCCACCTGACTAGCGGGAGGGAGGGGGAGCAGTTCTTC.

This clone was seen a few times. The rearrangement links TRBV5-5 to TRBJ2-1; TRBD2 matches at 8 bases. Germline V lookup: CDR1 SGHKS, CDR2 YYEKEE (reference sequence). Trimming took 1 base from V and 0 from J; bases not matched to a gene: 0. This CDR3 comprises 15 residues. The CDR3 spells CASSLTSGSYNEQFF. DNA of the CDR3: TGTGCCAGCAGCTTGACTAGCGGCTCCTACAATGAGCAGTTCTTC.